These 2 T cell receptor beta chains originate from one sample sequenced in a study of cytomegalovirus exposure and HLA in healthy donors. Method: immunoSEQ multiplex PCR; TCRdb's copy keeps in-frame clones and lacks some. The sample has a few hundred thousand clones, approximately 88% seen once; the top ten hold more than 12%. What was sequenced was PBMCs. All receptors come from a woman aged 30 to 39 in good health and CMV-seropositive.

The CDR3 DNA sequence: TGTGCCAGCAGCGTAGCGGGAGGGGCCGGGGAGCTGTTTTTT. It specifies CASSVAGGAGELFF. The chain joins TRBV9 to TRBJ2-2; TRBD2 aligns across 8 bases. The V and J ends lost 0 bases and 6 bases, in that order; junction bases with no gene match: 1. The V gene's germline CDR1 is SGDLS and CDR2 YYNGEE. CDR3 length: 14 residues.

This rearrangement joins TRBV9 to TRBJ2-1, with D maybe TRBD2 (6 bases). In germline, CDR1 is SGDLS, CDR2 YYNGEE. CDR3 size: 15 residues. V lost 4 bases and J lost 3, with 14 bases in between. The CDR3, as DNA: TGTGCCAGCAGCCCCCGGGAGTCCTTCTACAATGAGCAGTTCTTC. This codes for CASSPRESFYNEQFF.